The 32 T cell receptor beta chains reported below all come from one sample, sequenced in a study of response to subunit inactivated influenza vaccine. Using its own MiXCR run on the RT-PCR reads, TCRdb lists one record per CDR3 protein. Found here are roughly 650,000 distinct CDR3 sequences, more than 15% of them singletons; the top ten hold around 10%. The sequenced sample was PBMCs from blood, obtained roughly 13 days after vaccination. These receptors were taken from a man aged 50 to 60 who received an inactivated influenza vaccine.

This clonotype was seen a handful of times. V and J are TRBV20-1 and TRBJ2-1; D might be TRBD1 or TRBD2, each matching 6 bases. V shed 1 base and J shed 4 bases, with 14 bases lying between them. The CDR3 loop spans 15 amino acids. Germline V CDR1 and CDR2: DFQATT, SNEGSKA (reference sequence). CDR3 loop: CSARGGRRGYNEQFF. The CDR3 DNA sequence: TGCAGTGCTAGAGGAGGGAGGAGGGGGTACAATGAGCAGTTCTTC.

This clonotype has only one observation. V usage is TRBV9 and J usage is TRBJ1-4, with 7 bases lining up with TRBD1. Germline-derived CDR1 and CDR2 are SGDLS and YYNGEE. With 4 bases clipped from V and 13 bases from J, the junction kept 10 bases outside the gene matches. The CDR3 runs 13 residues. CDR3 in DNA: TGTGCCAGCAGCTCATCTACAGGGGATGGACTGTTTTTT. Its protein product is CASSSSTGDGLFF.

In DNA, the CDR3 is TGTGCCAGCAGCGTAAACAGGGGCAATCAGCCCCAGCATTTT. This codes for CASSVNRGNQPQHF. The chain has TRBV12-3 or TRBV12-4 and TRBJ1-5; a possible D gene is TRBD1 (6 bases). The V end lost 6 bases, the J end lost 2 bases, and 11 bases lay between the germline ends. The CDR3 spans 14 residues.

The chain joins TRBV2 to TRBJ1-5; possible D gene TRBD1, 5 bases. The CDR3 has 14 amino acids. Germline values: CDR1 SNHLY, CDR2 FYNNEI. V was clipped by 5 bases and J by 4 bases, with 12 bases between them. The CDR3 here is CASSRDFSNQPQHF. For the CDR3, the DNA is TGTGCCAGCAGTAGGGACTTTTCAAATCAGCCCCAGCATTTT. The full variable domain, with the rest looked up from reference TRBV2 and TRBJ1-5, is EPEVTQTPSHQVTQMGQEVILRCVPISNHLYFYWYRQILGQKVEFLVSFYNNEISEKSEIFDDQFSVERPDGSNFTLKIRSTKLEDSAMYFCASSRDFSNQPQHFGDGTRLSIL.

This clonotype was observed many times. The V gene is TRBV10-3, the J gene TRBJ1-2; D call uncertain. This CDR3 spans 15 amino acids. The germline V and J ends were trimmed by 3 bases and 4 bases, with 15 bases remaining between them. The germline V gene has CDR1 ENHRY and CDR2 SYGVKD. The CDR3 here is CAISDRATVGYGYTF. The CDR3 nucleotides read TGTGCCATCAGTGACCGGGCAACAGTGGGCTATGGCTACACCTTC.

The chain joins TRBV5-1 to TRBJ2-3; 9 nucleotides align to TRBD1. The CDR3 is 16 residues long. V trimming: 0 bases; J trimming: 1 base; junction bases outside the gene matches: 3. CDR1 is SGHRS, CDR2 YFSETQ, per germline. The CDR3 coding sequence is TGCGCCAGCAGCTTGGGGGGACAGGGCGGCACAGATACGCAGTATTTT. Amino acids: CASSLGGQGGTDTQYF. Supplemented by reference TRBV5-1 and TRBJ2-3, the full variable domain reads KAGVTQTPRYLIKTRGQQVTLSCSPISGHRSVSWYQQTPGQGLQFLFEYFSETQRNKGNFPGRFSGRQFSNSRSEMNVSTLELGDSALYLCASSLGGQGGTDTQYFGPGTRLTVL.

In its sample, this clonotype was seen many times. The chain recombines TRBV12-3 or TRBV12-4 with TRBJ2-4; no definite D call. With 2 bases removed from V and 0 bases from J, the gap between germline ends came to 8 bases. This CDR3 contains 15 residues. CDR3 DNA sequence: TGTGCCAGCAGTTTAAGTGGTCTAGCCAAAAACATTCAGTACTTC. Translation gives CASSLSGLAKNIQYF.

This clonotype was seen only a few times. The V call is TRBV4-3, the J call TRBJ2-3; 7 positions match TRBD2. The germline gives CDR1 LGHNA, CDR2 YSLEER. This CDR3 spans 16 amino acids. Trimming at V came to 3 bases and at J to 4 bases, leaving 10 bases not matched to a gene. The CDR3 DNA is TGCGCCAGCAGCCAGACCTATGGCGGGAGCCCAGATACGCAGTATTTT. Translation gives CASSQTYGGSPDTQYF.

Only a few counts were recorded for this clonotype. The chain couples TRBV12-3 or TRBV12-4 to TRBJ1-2; the D is unclear. The CDR3 length is 15 residues. V gave up 5 bases and J gave up 3 bases, with 16 bases separating them. CDR3 region: CASSADKSNYYGYTF. CDR3 nucleotides: TGTGCCAGCAGTGCAGACAAGTCAAACTACTATGGCTACACCTTC.

There are a few counts of this clonotype. The rearrangement links TRBV6-2 or TRBV6-3 to TRBJ2-1; 8 nucleotides align to TRBD1. CDR3 size: 16 residues. V lost 6 bases to trimming and J lost 6 bases; unmatched junction nucleotides: 13. Germline V gene lookup returns CDR1 MNHEY and CDR2 SVGEGT. CDR3 bases: TGTGCCAGCAGACCTTACAGGGGGTCAAGGCCCAATGAGCAGTTCTTC. Residues: CASRPYRGSRPNEQFF.

The chain is built from TRBV11-2 and TRBJ2-2; D unresolved. Trimming removed 5 bases from V and 6 bases from J, with 22 bases in between. The CDR3 is made up of 17 amino acids. Looked up from germline, CDR1 is SGHAT and CDR2 is FQNNGV. The CDR3 region has the DNA TGTGCCAGCAGCCCTAAACGCGACAACCTCCCCGCCGGGGAGCTGTTTTTT. Translation gives CASSPKRDNLPAGELFF.

There are a few counts of this clonotype. The chain joins TRBV7-8 to TRBJ2-7; D possibly corresponds to TRBD2 (6 bases). This CDR3 has 17 amino acids. Germline CDR1 and CDR2: SGHVS and FQNEAQ. Trimming removed 1 base from V and 1 base from J, with 17 bases in between. DNA of the CDR3: TGTGCCAGCAGCTTAGTAGGACCGGGACTGAGTTCCTACGAGCAGTACTTC. It codes for CASSLVGPGLSSYEQYF.

This clonotype has only a few counts. The rearrangement links TRBV27 to TRBJ1-2, with TRBD1 identical over 8 bases. This CDR3 comprises 13 residues. Germline-derived CDR1 and CDR2 are MNHEY and SMNVEV (reference sequence). Trimming removed 6 bases from V and 8 bases from J; junction bases left unmatched: 8. The CDR3 protein is CASSHDRGGGYTF. The CDR3 DNA reads TGTGCCAGCAGCCATGACAGGGGTGGAGGCTACACCTTC.

The V call is TRBV3-1, the J call TRBJ2-4; TRBD2 matches 12 bases. J was trimmed by 0 bases and V by 3 bases; bases with no gene match: 6. This CDR3 comprises 18 residues. CDR1 and CDR2 from the germline V gene are LGHDT and YNNKEL (reference sequence). The CDR3 reads CASSQASGRATAKNIQYF. In nucleotides, the CDR3 is TGTGCCAGCAGCCAGGCTAGCGGGAGGGCCACAGCCAAAAACATTCAGTACTTC.

The V call is TRBV7-2, the J call TRBJ2-1; 12 bases map to TRBD2. The CDR3 runs to 17 residues. The ends lost 2 bases at V and 7 bases at J; junction bases unmatched: 9. The germline CDR1 and CDR2 sequences are SGHTA and FQGNSA. The CDR3 reads CASSLYPTSGGKNEQFF. The CDR3 nucleotides are TGTGCCAGCAGCTTATACCCGACTAGCGGGGGTAAAAATGAGCAGTTCTTC.

This clonotype was detected only a few times. The rearrangement uses TRBV24-1 and TRBJ1-2; D may be TRBD1 (5 bases). Germline V gene sequence: CDR1 KGHDR, CDR2 SFDVKD. CDR3 length: 14 amino acids. The V end was cut by 2 bases, the J end by 7 bases, with 13 bases between. The CDR3 loop is CATSDSQGTGGYTF. In DNA form, the CDR3 reads TGTGCCACCAGTGATTCCCAGGGTACCGGTGGCTACACCTTC.

The table lists this clonotype with a few counts. This chain links TRBV7-2 with TRBJ2-7, with 8 bases lining up with TRBD1. Germline V lookup: CDR1 SGHTA, CDR2 FQGNSA. J was trimmed by 0 bases and V by 5 bases; bases with no gene match: 9. This CDR3 contains 16 residues. The CDR3 sequence: CASSRHGQGFSYEQYF. The CDR3 DNA reads as TGTGCCAGCAGCCGACACGGACAGGGTTTCTCCTACGAGCAGTACTTC.

V usage is TRBV6-6 and J usage is TRBJ1-6, with 10 bases identical to TRBD1. J lost 9 bases, V lost 10 bases, and 3 bases had no gene match. Germline V CDR1 and CDR2: MNHNY, SVGAGI (reference sequence). The CDR3 is 12 amino acids. The CDR3 coding sequence is TGTGCCACCAGGACAGGGGGTTCACCCCTCCACTTT. Amino acid sequence: CATRTGGSPLHF.

This clonotype was recorded a few times. The chain links TRBV4-3 to TRBJ2-1; 13 bases align to TRBD2. CDR1 and CDR2 from the germline V gene are LGHNA and YSLEER. CDR3 length: 15 amino acids. J gave up 8 bases and V 4 bases, and 5 bases lay outside the gene matches. CDR3 sequence reads: CASSRWTSGSDEQFF. In DNA, the CDR3 is TGCGCCAGCAGCCGTTGGACTAGCGGGAGTGATGAGCAGTTCTTC.

This clonotype was seen many times. The V and J genes are TRBV15 and TRBJ1-1; 7 nucleotides agree with TRBD1. The CDR3 loop spans 13 amino acids. Germline loops: CDR1 LNHNV, CDR2 YYDKDF (reference sequence). V lost 3 bases, J lost 9 bases, and 7 bases stayed unmatched. In nucleotides, the CDR3 is TGTGCCACCAGCAGCGTGAACAGGGGAAAAGCTTTCTTT. Translating gives CATSSVNRGKAFF.

The chain has TRBV10-3 and TRBJ1-1; 7 nucleotides agree with TRBD1. The CDR3 is made up of 14 amino acids. V dropped 4 bases and J dropped 0; count of bases not matched to a gene: 2. Germline V gene lookup returns CDR1 ENHRY and CDR2 SYGVKD. The CDR3 nucleotides are TGTGCCATCAGTGGACAGGGACTGAACACTGAAGCTTTCTTT. Its translation is CAISGQGLNTEAFF.

Worth noting for this clonotype: The junction differs from germline at one of its ends, possibly a read error. The chain has TRBV20-1 and TRBJ2-5; the match to TRBD2 covers 11 bases. Germline V lookup: CDR1 DFQATT, CDR2 SNEGSKA (reference sequence). This CDR3 is built from 19 residues. The CDR3 nucleotides read TGCTGTGCTAGAGATCTCCGGTCTAGCGGGAGGAAATCCCAAGAGACCCAGTACTTC. It yields the protein CCARDLRSSGRKSQETQYF.

This clonotype was counted between two and nine times. The chain is built from TRBV28 and TRBJ2-1; tentative D call: TRBD1 (6 bases). With 7 bases removed from V and 5 bases from J, the gap between germline ends came to 12 bases. The CDR3 covers 13 residues. The germline gives CDR1 MDHEN, CDR2 SYDVKM. In DNA form, the CDR3 reads TGTGCCAGCAACTACAGGGTCAACAATGAGCAGTTCTTC. Protein product: CASNYRVNNEQFF. The variable domain in full, completed from reference TRBV28 and TRBJ2-1, reads DVKVTQSSRYLVKRTGEKVFLECVQDMDHENMFWYRQDPGLGLRLIYFSYDVKMKEKGDIPEGYSVSREKKERFSLILESASTNQTSMYLCASNYRVNNEQFFGPGTRLTVL.

This clonotype was seen more than once but under ten times. This sequence joins TRBV7-9 and TRBJ1-2, with 10 nucleotides matching TRBD1. Germline V lookup: CDR1 SEHNR, CDR2 FQNEAQ (reference sequence). This CDR3 is 15 amino acids long. Trimming removed 6 bases from V and 7 bases from J; junction bases left unmatched: 11. The CDR3 nucleotides are TGTGCCAGCAGTTCGGCCGGGACAGGGGCTGTTGGCTACACCTTC. Protein: CASSSAGTGAVGYTF.

This clonotype was seen more than once but under ten times. The chain joins TRBV28 to TRBJ1-5; TRBD1 aligns across 9 bases. CDR3 size: 18 residues. Germline CDR1 is MDHEN and CDR2 is SYDVKM. The junction had 13 bases not matched to a gene; V was cut back by 5 bases and J by 2 bases. CDR3 sequence reads: CASSNTGTGTWGNQPQHF. Here the CDR3 DNA reads TGTGCCAGCAGTAATACCGGGACAGGGACCTGGGGCAATCAGCCCCAGCATTTT.

The V call is TRBV7-8, the J call TRBJ1-2; D gene uncertain. This CDR3 spans 17 amino acids. V was shortened by 3 bases and J by 1 base, with 18 bases between the two germline ends. Germline lookup yields CDR1 SGHVS and CDR2 FQNEAQ. The CDR3 here is CASSFGYDRVYNYGYTF. The CDR3 nucleotides are TGTGCCAGCAGCTTTGGGTACGACCGGGTCTATAACTATGGCTACACCTTC.

This clonotype was recorded at least ten times. The rearrangement joins TRBV15 to TRBJ1-1; D remains ambiguous. Per the germline V gene, CDR1 is LNHNV and CDR2 is YYDKDF (reference sequence). V was pared by 1 base and J by 3 bases, with 15 bases between. There are 16 residues in the CDR3. In nucleotides, the CDR3 is TGTGCCACCAGCAGAGCCAGGCTCCTCCCGGACACTGAAGCTTTCTTT. Protein sequence: CATSRARLLPDTEAFF.

The chain recombines TRBV5-1 with TRBJ2-7, with D perhaps matching TRBD1 or TRBD2 (5 bases each). The ends were cut back, 3 bases at V and 3 bases at J, with 13 bases in the middle. Germline V gives CDR1 SGHRS, CDR2 YFSETQ. CDR3 length: 14 amino acids. CDR3 sequence (DNA): TGCGCCAGCAGCTCGGGGCCCGACGACTACGAGCAGTACTTC. This translates into CASSSGPDDYEQYF. Combining the CDR3 with reference TRBV5-1 and TRBJ2-7 gives the whole variable domain KAGVTQTPRYLIKTRGQQVTLSCSPISGHRSVSWYQQTPGQGLQFLFEYFSETQRNKGNFPGRFSGRQFSNSRSEMNVSTLELGDSALYLCASSSGPDDYEQYFGPGTRLTVT.

The genes are TRBV5-5 and TRBJ2-2; 7 positions agree with TRBD2. J gave up 0 bases and V 1 base, and 3 bases lay outside the gene matches. Per germline, CDR1 SGHKS and CDR2 YYEKEE (reference sequence). The CDR3 loop spans 16 amino acids. The CDR3 coding sequence is TGTGCCAGCAGCTTGTGGGGGGGTACGAACACCGGGGAGCTGTTTTTT. It codes for CASSLWGGTNTGELFF.

The gene calls are TRBV6-2 or TRBV6-3 and TRBJ2-1, with 8 bases lining up with TRBD1. Germline lookup yields CDR1 MNHEY and CDR2 SVGEGT. The trim removed 6 bases at V and 2 bases at J, leaving 6 bases unmatched. CDR3 size: 15 residues. The CDR3 is CASSQNRGAYNEQFF. CDR3 DNA sequence: TGTGCCAGCAGCCAGAACAGGGGGGCCTACAATGAGCAGTTCTTC.

The chain uses TRBV30 and TRBJ2-7; 9 nucleotides align to TRBD2. CDR3 size: 14 residues. Germline CDR1 reads GTSNPN; CDR2 reads SVGIG (reference sequence). Unmatched junction bases numbered 8, after V lost 2 bases and J lost 6 bases. CDR3 DNA: TGTGCCTGGAGTTGGGTAGCGGGAGTTCTCGAGCAGTACTTC. Translation gives CAWSWVAGVLEQYF.

This sequence joins TRBV20-1 and TRBJ2-1; D is unresolved. Germline V CDR1 and CDR2: DFQATT, SNEGSKA (reference sequence). The CDR3 runs to 15 residues. V was cut by 8 bases and J by 0 bases, with 17 bases left in between. The chain's CDR3 is CSQTALDFSYNEQFF. The CDR3 DNA reads as TGCAGTCAGACGGCCCTAGATTTCTCCTACAATGAGCAGTTCTTC.